Below are 10 T cell receptor beta chains sequenced from a single sample in a study of T cells in Graves' hyperthyroidism and ophthalmopathy. Authors of the study amplified TCR beta CDR3 regions from RNA transcripts. With the HTBI primer set, the TCR CDR3 went through a first round of RT-PCR. Via MiXCR, TCRdb re-called the multiplex PCR reads, giving one row per CDR3 protein. In the table there are about 520,000 distinct CDR3 sequences, 24% of which are singletons. Sequenced sample: blood. The receptor source for this set is a woman in her thirties with Graves' ophthalmopathy.

A word on this clonotype: This may come from a read error, since a much larger clone is one base off. The chain couples TRBV9 to TRBJ1-5, with D perhaps matching TRBD1 (5 bases). With 0 bases removed from V and 0 bases from J, the gap between germline ends came to 7 bases. Looked up from germline, CDR1 is SGDLS and CDR2 is YYNGEE. The length of the CDR3 is 15 residues. In DNA, the CDR3 is TGTGCCAGCAGCGTAGCAGGGAATAGCAATCAGCCCCAGCATTTT. Translated: CASSVAGNSNQPQHF.

The chain is built from TRBV20-1 and TRBJ2-7; 9 nucleotides line up with TRBD1. Germline V CDR1 and CDR2: DFQATT, SNEGSKA (reference sequence). The CDR3 runs 13 residues. Trimming removed 6 bases from V and 2 bases from J; junction bases left unmatched: 5. The CDR3 nucleotides are TGCAGTGCAAGACAGGGGGTCACCTACGAGCAGTACTTC. It translates to CSARQGVTYEQYF.

Notes on this clonotype: One junction end does not reproduce the germline sequence, and a read error may be involved. The chain uses TRBV11-1 and TRBJ2-5; perhaps D is TRBD1 or TRBD2 (5 bases each). The CDR3 loop spans 17 amino acids. Germline V gene data show CDR1 as SGHAT and CDR2 as FQDESV (reference sequence). The DNA of the CDR3 is TGTGCCGGCAGCTTTCGGGAAGGGCAGGGAAGTGTAGAGACCCAGTACTTC. Translating it yields CAGSFREGQGSVETQYF.

About this clonotype itself: Germline and junction disagree at one end, which may indicate a read error. Written as DNA, the CDR3 is TGCGCCAGCAGCCCGGGATCCTTCTCCTACGAGCGGTACTTC. As protein: CASSPGSFSYERYF. The chain joins TRBV5-1 to TRBJ2-7; a possible D gene is TRBD2 (5 bases). The CDR3 loop spans 14 amino acids. Germline V gene data show CDR1 as SGHRS and CDR2 as YFSETQ.

The J gene is TRBJ1-2, the V gene TRBV4-1; D is unclear. Trimming pared 1 base from V and 1 base from J, leaving 16 bases between. The CDR3 loop spans 17 amino acids. CDR1 and CDR2 (germline): MGHRA, YSYEKL. This chain's CDR3 is CASSQVGTRKNNYGYTF. The CDR3 DNA is TGCGCCAGCAGCCAAGTAGGAACCCGGAAAAATAACTATGGCTACACCTTC.

This chain uses TRBV6-5 with TRBJ1-2; no firm D call. In germline, CDR1 is MNHEY, CDR2 SVGAGI. The CDR3 is 16 residues long. The V gene lost 0 bases and the J gene lost 4 bases, with 15 bases spanning the gap. CDR3 loop: CASSYSPAPGTYGYTF. In DNA form, the CDR3 reads TGTGCCAGCAGTTACTCTCCGGCCCCAGGTACCTATGGCTACACCTTC.

The chain recombines TRBV9 with TRBJ1-6; D unresolved. Looked up from germline, CDR1 is SGDLS and CDR2 is YYNGEE. The CDR3 length is 16 residues. Trimming removed 4 bases from V and 10 bases from J, with 21 bases in between. Written as DNA, the CDR3 is TGTGCCAGCAGCACCTTTGCCGGGAGTTCACGATCACCCCTCCACTTT. Protein sequence: CASSTFAGSSRSPLHF.

On this clonotype itself: It may be a read error: a sequence one base away is much more abundant. The genes are TRBV11-2 and TRBJ1-3; possible D gene TRBD1, 5 bases. Germline CDR1 and CDR2: SGHAT and FQNNGV. This CDR3 spans 16 amino acids. The V end lost 2 bases, the J end lost 2 bases, and 13 bases lay between the germline ends. The CDR3 nucleotides read TGTGCCAGCAGCTTATGGGGGAGCAGCACTGGAAACACCATATATTTT. This translates into CASSLWGSSTGNTIYF.

Ten or more counts support this clonotype. The J gene is TRBJ1-5, the V gene TRBV6-1, with 10 positions matching TRBD1. J was trimmed by 7 bases and V by 7 bases; bases with no gene match: 7. The CDR3 covers 14 residues. Germline assignment: CDR1 MNHNS and CDR2 SASEGT. DNA for the CDR3: TGTGCCAGCATGGGACAGGGGAGAATGCAGCCCCAGCATTTT. It specifies CASMGQGRMQPQHF.

As concerns this clonotype: At one of its ends the junction is not consistent with the germline gene, which may arise from a read error. The rearrangement uses TRBV29-1 and TRBJ1-2; the match to TRBD1 covers 7 bases. The CDR3 spans 15 residues. Per the germline V gene, CDR1 is SQVTM and CDR2 is ANQGSEA. CDR3 in DNA: TGCAGCGTTGAAGGCTGGGACAGCCGAAACTATGGCTACACCTTT. Translating it yields CSVEGWDSRNYGYTF.